This section outlines one T cell receptor beta chain sequence together with its context. This receptor's antigen is unknown. Nothing much larger sits one base from this clone, and base qualities are not available. This sample is part of a study of cytomegalovirus exposure and HLA in healthy donors (dated by TCRdb to 2015 to 2018). About the study as a whole: An earlier analysis of approximately 600 of the donors reported about 250 Gb of sequence data and more than 90 million unique TCR beta sequences from about 180 million T cells. A later analysis re-analyzed previously published TCR beta repertoires from roughly 690 donors and added high-resolution HLA genotyping to study TCR occurrence patterns. To predict cytomegalovirus infection status, the study brought together high-throughput TCR immunosequencing, statistical association of individual TCRs with disease status, and machine learning. Around 300 gigabases of sequencing data and approximately 93 million unique TCR sequences were included in an early release covering several hundred HLA-typed donors. Among almost 400 genotyped donors of the cohort, an average of about 240,000 unique TCR beta nucleotide sequences were sequenced per donor, 15% to 20% of them non-productive. Alongside the repertoire data, information on donor age, sex, ethnicity and CMV serostatus was compiled. Every repertoire in the discovery cohort had been generated on one and the same sequencing platform. The number of typed donors differed by locus: about 620-640 for A, B, C, DRB1 and DQB1; 522 for DQA1; 606 for DPA1; and roughly 450 for DPB1. The genetic ancestry cluster associated with self-reported Caucasian donors included about four fifths of the 300 to 400 genotyped donors. In a later genetic analysis, genome-wide SNP genotypes for about 55% of the 666 donors were used, and that subset was treated as a discovery cohort. An earlier analysis of around 580 of the donors used high-throughput TCR beta sequencing to judge whether each TCR beta V gene segment behaved as functional or pseudogenic. The study used immunosequencing to profile the T cell repertoires of 666 subjects and linked those repertoires to cytomegalovirus serostatus. Both class I and class II loci were covered by HLA typing, at four-digit resolution. The study aimed to test whether signatures of past pathogen exposure could be identified by cataloging public T cell receptors. Rather than drawing on any new phenotypic data, the later analysis identified candidate immune exposures from TCR beta sequences and the way those sequences occurred across donors. Besides the first cohort of 500 to 700 subjects, a separate validation cohort made up of 120 or so different subjects was used. Several DR-DQ haplotypes were treated as single units for association and clustering because of strong linkage in the cohort.

V gives up 4 bases and J gives up 3 bases, and the segment between their germline ends measures 21 bases. The CDR3 has 17 amino acids, counting the end cysteine and phenylalanine. CDR3 DNA only is kept here, 51 bases in frame from base 1. Reading the germline V gene (reference sequence) gives CDR1 SEHNR and CDR2 FQNEAQ. In total, approximately 690 healthy bone marrow donors made up the cohort. Cohort members were all nominally healthy when sampled, although unrecorded immune exposures were likely present. The donor tested CMV seropositive, placing the donor among the 310 or so seropositive members of the cohort. Each donor provided a peripheral blood sample, and peripheral blood mononuclear cells were used for TCR beta sequencing. The Qiagen DNeasy Blood Extraction Kit was used to extract genomic DNA from the blood cell samples. Library preparation employed the immunoSEQ multiplex PCR assay. The multiplex PCR relied on a mix of 60 forward primers for TCR Vbeta segments and 13 reverse primers for TCR Jbeta segments. The CDR3 region of rearranged TCR beta genes was amplified from genomic DNA with a multiplex PCR assay. On the Illumina HiSeq System, the amplified TCR beta libraries were sequenced as 87-base-pair reads. The original methods were these. A later analysis tallied roughly 78 million unique TCR beta chains across the 600 to 700 repertoires, and approximately 12 million of those chains were shared by two or more donors. Raw reads were error-corrected and collapsed into unique sequences with a nearest-neighbor algorithm that merged closely related sequences to remove PCR and sequencing errors. To assign V, D and J gene segments, CDR3 sequences were aligned to IMGT reference sequences. Each retained sequence needed at least a six-nucleotide match to both a V gene segment and a J gene segment. Rearrangements were called productive when the CDR3 lacked stop codons and stayed in frame with V and J; all others were non-productive. CDR3 was defined by IMGT convention, running from the second conserved V-encoded cysteine to the conserved J-encoded phenylalanine. Sequences without an unambiguous match to a single V gene segment were excluded from the earlier analysis of a few hundred of the donors. In an earlier analysis of some 590 of the donors, a V segment was called functional when productive rearrangements were above 56.7%, and segregating when the standard deviation between donors exceeded 5%. To diagnose cytomegalovirus status from the catalog of TCR beta chain sequences, a statistical classification framework was built. In a later analysis, TCR nucleotide sequences were compared against IMGT/GENE-DB human TR gene sequences so that V and J genes could be assigned. The TCRdist pipeline was used in a later analysis to assign CDR3 sequences and most-parsimonious VDJ recombination scenarios. In a later analysis, each TCR beta chain was defined by its CDR3 amino acid sequence together with its V-gene family, and reads without a unique V-gene family were excluded. A later analysis removed several hundred highly shared, low-generation-probability nucleotide sequences to deal with suspected cross-contamination and a sequencing artifact. In a later analysis, a clonal expansion index for each public chain was calculated from normalized within-repertoire ranks of inferred template counts. In a later analysis, generation probabilities were computed with a VDJ recombination model fitted to out-of-frame rearrangements, and the resulting probabilities were checked against IGoR. In a later analysis, TCR-TCR, TCR-HLA and TCR-CMV co-occurrence was scored with hypergeometric tests, and a repertoire-size bias correction was applied to TCR pairs. To estimate false discovery rates, a later analysis permuted the HLA or CMV assignments 20 times. In a later analysis, co-occurring TCRs were grouped using DBSCAN, and TCRdist sequence similarity was added for clustering within HLA-allele-positive subsets. Repertoires with fewer than 30,000 or more than 120,000 public chains were left out of co-occurrence clustering, as were about 5 repertoires with anomalous nucleotide sharing. TCRdb stores this immuneACCESS table with in-frame sequences only. Part of the clones is absent; in the studies checked, under half of the shortfall reflects unresolved V genes, and no reason is known for the rest. The DNA gave D and trimming, while V, J and clone size come from that table. The sample includes 100,000 to 150,000 clones, with roughly 85% observed a single time. The ten most abundant clones make up about 3.7% of the sample.

Paper-wide results and their limitations: According to a later analysis, most CMV-associated TCR beta chains appeared to be HLA-restricted, and the HLA associations seemed to be driven largely by CMV exposure. Only TCR beta chains were sequenced in this cohort, and the absence of alpha or paired-chain data limited detectable features. Three of the identified cytomegalovirus-associated TCR beta chains were confirmed in vitro to be specific for cytomegalovirus antigens. Correlated functional status among segregating V segments might be attributable to linkage disequilibrium, but an unknown experimental factor could not be ruled out. A later analysis found that HLA-associated TCR beta chains were more clonally expanded and had lower generation probabilities than equally common non-associated chains. In an earlier analysis of approximately 590 of the donors, most TCR beta V segments appeared in productive rearrangements about 87% or about 30% of the time, broadly matching IMGT annotations. A further reported finding was that TCR beta sequences accurately predicted the HLA-A and HLA-B alleles for most subjects in the first cohort. It was suggested by the authors that the approach could potentially be generalized to other disease states and immunological phenotypes. Because some donors lacked HLA typing at each locus, the association tests relied only on the typed subset. Roughly uniform sequencing depth across donors was assumed in presence/absence analyses, although this assumption may not hold. Most TCR sequences were seen in very few donors, while some public TCRs were found in many individuals. Some IMGT-functional V segments, including TRBV6-2 and TRBV6-3, could not be distinguished by the 87-base-pair reads and were therefore excluded. In a later analysis, several top co-occurrence clusters were reported to appear linked to parvovirus B19, influenza, CMV and Epstein-Barr virus. The only immune exposure information available for the cohort was CMV serostatus. Specific HLA alleles were associated with 15,000 to 20,000 TCR beta sequences at a false discovery rate of 0.05 in a later analysis. V-gene and J-gene trimming of TCR beta chains was associated with a missense DCLRE1C variant in a later genetic analysis, and the association was replicated in an independent cohort. In a later analysis, TCR association rates were found to vary across HLA loci, with the most associated TCRs seen for DRB1 alleles and the fewest for HLA-C alleles. A later genetic analysis reported fewer N-insertions in productive TCRs among donors in an Asian-associated ancestry cluster than the 666-donor mean. A total of fewer than 200 TCR beta chains were listed by the study as associated with cytomegalovirus. In both the original and validation cohorts, the classifier was reported to diagnose cytomegalovirus status with high specificity and sensitivity. A group of highly shared sequence variants was considered likely to be a technical artifact of the sequencing pipeline. Strong co-occurrence of HLA alleles, especially DR and DQ, made assigning TCR associations to individual alleles difficult. The earlier analysis of 587 of the donors excluded 15 to 20 rarely observed V segments, including chromosome 9 orphons, because counts were too low.

Sequenced sample: PBMCs. The clonotype was recovered from a woman aged 40-49 years in good health and CMV-seropositive. The chain was built from TRBV7-9 and TRBJ1-2, with the D segment identity uncertain. Read as DNA, the sequence is TGTGCCAGCAGCTCCCTGAAGACTCCCGTCTACTACTATGGCTACACCTTC. The resulting protein is CASSSLKTPVYYYGYTF.